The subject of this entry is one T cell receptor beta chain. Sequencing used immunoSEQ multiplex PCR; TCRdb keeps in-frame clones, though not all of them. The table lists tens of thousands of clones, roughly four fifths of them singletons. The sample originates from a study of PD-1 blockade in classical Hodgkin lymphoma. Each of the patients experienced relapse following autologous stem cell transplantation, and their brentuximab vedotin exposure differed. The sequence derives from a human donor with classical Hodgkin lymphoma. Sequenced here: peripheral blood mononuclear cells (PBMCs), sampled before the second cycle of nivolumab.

The chain's CDR3 is CASGIGLVANYGYTF. CDR3 nucleotide sequence: TGTGCTAGTGGTATCGGGCTAGTAGCTAACTATGGCTACACCTTC. V and J are TRBV12-5 and TRBJ1-2; D gene uncertain. Germline assignment: CDR1 LGHNT and CDR2 FRNRAP. This CDR3 is 15 amino acids long. V lost 5 bases, J lost 0 bases, and 13 bases lay in between.